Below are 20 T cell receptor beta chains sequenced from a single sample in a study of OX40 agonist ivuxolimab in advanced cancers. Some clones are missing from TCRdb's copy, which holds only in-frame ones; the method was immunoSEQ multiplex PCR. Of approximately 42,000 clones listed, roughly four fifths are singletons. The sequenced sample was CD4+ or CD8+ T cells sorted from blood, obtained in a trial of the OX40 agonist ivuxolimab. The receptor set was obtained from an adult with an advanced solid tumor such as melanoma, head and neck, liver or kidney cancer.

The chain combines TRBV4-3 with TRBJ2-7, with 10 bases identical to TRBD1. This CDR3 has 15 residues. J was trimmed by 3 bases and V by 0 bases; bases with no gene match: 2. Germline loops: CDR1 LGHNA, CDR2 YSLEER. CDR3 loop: CASSQDGTGDYEQYF. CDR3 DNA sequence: TGCGCCAGCAGCCAAGACGGGACAGGGGACTACGAGCAGTACTTC.

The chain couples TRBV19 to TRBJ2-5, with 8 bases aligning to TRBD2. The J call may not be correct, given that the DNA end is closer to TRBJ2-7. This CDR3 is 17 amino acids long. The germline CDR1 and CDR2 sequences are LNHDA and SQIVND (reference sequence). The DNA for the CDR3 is TGTGCCAGTAGTACCGACGGTATAGCGGGATGGTCCTACGAGCAGTACTTC. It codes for CASSTDGIAGWSYEQYF.

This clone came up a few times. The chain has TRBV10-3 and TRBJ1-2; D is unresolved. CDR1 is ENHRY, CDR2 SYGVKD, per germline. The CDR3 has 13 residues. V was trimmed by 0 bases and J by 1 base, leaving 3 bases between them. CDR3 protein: CAISESNNYGYTF. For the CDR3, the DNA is TGTGCCATCAGTGAGTCGAATAACTATGGCTACACCTTC.

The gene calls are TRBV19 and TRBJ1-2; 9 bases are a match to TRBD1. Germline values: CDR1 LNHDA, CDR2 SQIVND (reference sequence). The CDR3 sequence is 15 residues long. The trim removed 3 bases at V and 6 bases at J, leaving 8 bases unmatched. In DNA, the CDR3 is TGTGCCAGTAGTATTAAAACACAGGGGGCAAATGGCTACACCTTC. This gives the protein CASSIKTQGANGYTF.

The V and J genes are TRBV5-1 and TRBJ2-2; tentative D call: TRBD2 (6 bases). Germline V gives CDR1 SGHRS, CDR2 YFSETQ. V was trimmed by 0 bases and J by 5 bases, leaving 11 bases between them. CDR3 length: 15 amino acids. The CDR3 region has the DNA TGCGCCAGCAGCTTGGCGGGAGCAAGGACCGGGGAGCTGTTTTTT. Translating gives CASSLAGARTGELFF.

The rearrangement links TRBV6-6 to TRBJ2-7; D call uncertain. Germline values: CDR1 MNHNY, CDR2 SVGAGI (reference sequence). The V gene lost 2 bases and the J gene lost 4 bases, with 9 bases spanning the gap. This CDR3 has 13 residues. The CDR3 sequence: CASSYLQRYEQYV. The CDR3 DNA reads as TGTGCCAGCAGTTACCTACAACGATACGAGCAGTACGTC.

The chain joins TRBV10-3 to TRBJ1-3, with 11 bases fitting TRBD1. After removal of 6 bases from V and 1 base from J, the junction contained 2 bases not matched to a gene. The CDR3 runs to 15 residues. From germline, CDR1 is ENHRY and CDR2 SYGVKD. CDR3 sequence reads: CAIRGTGGSGNTIYF. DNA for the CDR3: TGTGCCATCAGGGGGACAGGGGGTTCTGGAAACACCATATATTTT.

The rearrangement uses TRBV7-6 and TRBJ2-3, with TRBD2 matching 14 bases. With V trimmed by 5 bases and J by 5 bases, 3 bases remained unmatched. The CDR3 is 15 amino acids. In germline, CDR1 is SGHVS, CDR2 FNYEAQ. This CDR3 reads CASSGGTSGRDTQYF. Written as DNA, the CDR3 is TGTGCCAGCAGCGGCGGGACTAGCGGGAGAGATACGCAGTATTTT.

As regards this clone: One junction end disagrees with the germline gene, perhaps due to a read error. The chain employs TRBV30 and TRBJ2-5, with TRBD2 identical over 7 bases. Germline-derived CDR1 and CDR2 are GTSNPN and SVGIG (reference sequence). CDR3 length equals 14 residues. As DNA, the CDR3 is TGTGCCGGGAGCGGGGACCACGAATTGGGGACCCAGTACTTC. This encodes CAGSGDHELGTQYF.

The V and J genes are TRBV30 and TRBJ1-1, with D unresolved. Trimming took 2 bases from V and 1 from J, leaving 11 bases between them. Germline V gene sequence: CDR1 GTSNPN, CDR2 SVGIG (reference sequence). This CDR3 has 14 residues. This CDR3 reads CAWSNTLGNTEAFF. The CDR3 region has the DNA TGTGCCTGGAGTAACACCTTGGGGAACACTGAAGCTTTCTTT.

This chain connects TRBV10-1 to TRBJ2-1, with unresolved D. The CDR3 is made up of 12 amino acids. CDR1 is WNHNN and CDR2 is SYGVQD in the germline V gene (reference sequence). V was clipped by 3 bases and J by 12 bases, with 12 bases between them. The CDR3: CASSDLWAGQFF. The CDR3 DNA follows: TGCGCCAGCAGTGACCTGTGGGCCGGGCAGTTCTTC.

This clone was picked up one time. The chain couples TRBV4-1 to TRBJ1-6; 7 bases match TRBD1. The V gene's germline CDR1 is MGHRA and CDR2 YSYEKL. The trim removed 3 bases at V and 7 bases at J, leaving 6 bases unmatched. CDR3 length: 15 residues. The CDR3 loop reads CASSHRDRENSPLHF. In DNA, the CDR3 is TGCGCCAGCAGCCACCGCGACAGGGAGAATTCACCCCTCCACTTT.

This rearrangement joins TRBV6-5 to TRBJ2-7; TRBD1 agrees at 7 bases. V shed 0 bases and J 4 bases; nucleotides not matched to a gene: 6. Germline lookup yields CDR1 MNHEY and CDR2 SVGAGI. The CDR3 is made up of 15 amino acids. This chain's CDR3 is CASSYSTGKGYEQYF. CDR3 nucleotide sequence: TGTGCCAGCAGTTACTCGACAGGGAAGGGGTACGAGCAGTACTTC.

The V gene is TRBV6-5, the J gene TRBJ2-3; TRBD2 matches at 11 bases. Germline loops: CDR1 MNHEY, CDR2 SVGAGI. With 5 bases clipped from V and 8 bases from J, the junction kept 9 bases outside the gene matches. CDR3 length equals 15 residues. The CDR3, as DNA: TGTGCCAGCAGTCCATCACTAGCGGGAGTGGGTACGCAGTATTTT. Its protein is CASSPSLAGVGTQYF.

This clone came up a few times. The CDR3 loop reads CASSLWSDGYTF. DNA for the CDR3: TGCGCCAGCAGCTTGTGGAGCGATGGCTACACCTTC. This chain uses TRBV5-1 with TRBJ1-2; D unclear. Trimming pared 1 base from V and 6 bases from J, leaving 7 bases between. The CDR3 length is 12 residues. CDR1 and CDR2 (germline): SGHRS, YFSETQ.

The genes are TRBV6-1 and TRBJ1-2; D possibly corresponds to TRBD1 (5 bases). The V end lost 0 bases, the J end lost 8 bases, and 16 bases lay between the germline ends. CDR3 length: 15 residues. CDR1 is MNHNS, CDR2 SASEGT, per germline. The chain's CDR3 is CASSEALGVSGGYTF. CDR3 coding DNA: TGTGCCAGCAGTGAAGCGCTCGGGGTATCAGGGGGCTACACCTTC.

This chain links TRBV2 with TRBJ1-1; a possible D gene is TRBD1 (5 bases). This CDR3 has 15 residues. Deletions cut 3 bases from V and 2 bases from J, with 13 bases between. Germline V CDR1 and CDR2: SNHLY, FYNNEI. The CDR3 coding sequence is TGTGCCAGCAGTGAGCAGGGAGCCATAAACACTGAAGCTTTCTTT. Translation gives CASSEQGAINTEAFF. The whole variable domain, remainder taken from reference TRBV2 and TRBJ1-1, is EPEVTQTPSHQVTQMGQEVILRCVPISNHLYFYWYRQILGQKVEFLVSFYNNEISEKSEIFDDQFSVERPDGSNFTLKIRSTKLEDSAMYFCASSEQGAINTEAFFGQGTRLTVV.

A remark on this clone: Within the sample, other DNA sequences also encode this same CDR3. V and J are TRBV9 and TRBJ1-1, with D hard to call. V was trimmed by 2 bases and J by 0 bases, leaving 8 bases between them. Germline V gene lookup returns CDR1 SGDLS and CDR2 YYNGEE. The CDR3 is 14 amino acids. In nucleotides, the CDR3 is TGTGCCAGCAGCGTTTCCACAGTGAACACTGAAGCTTTCTTT. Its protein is CASSVSTVNTEAFF. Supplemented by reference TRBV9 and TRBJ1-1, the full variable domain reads DSGVTQTPKHLITATGQRVTLRCSPRSGDLSVYWYQQSLDQGLQFLIQYYNGEERAKGNILERFSAQQFPDLHSELNLSSLELGDSALYFCASSVSTVNTEAFFGQGTRLTVV.

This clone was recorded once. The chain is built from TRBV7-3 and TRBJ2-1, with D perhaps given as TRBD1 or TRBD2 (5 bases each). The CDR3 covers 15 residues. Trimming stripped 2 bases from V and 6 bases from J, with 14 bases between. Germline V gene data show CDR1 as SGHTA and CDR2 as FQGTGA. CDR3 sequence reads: CASSLGRSGGNEQFF. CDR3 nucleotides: TGTGCCAGCAGCTTAGGGCGGAGTGGGGGCAATGAGCAGTTCTTC.

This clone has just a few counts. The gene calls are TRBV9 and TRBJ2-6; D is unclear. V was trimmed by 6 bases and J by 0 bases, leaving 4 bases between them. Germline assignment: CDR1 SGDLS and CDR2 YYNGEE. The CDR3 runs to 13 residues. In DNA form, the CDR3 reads TGTGCCAGCACGGACTCTGGGGCCAACGTCCTGACTTTC. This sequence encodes CASTDSGANVLTF.